The next 13 T cell receptor beta chains were all read from a single sample in a study of T cell changes during pregnancy in multiple sclerosis. The repertoire was sequenced with immunoSEQ multiplex PCR; TCRdb's copy has only in-frame clones and lacks some. Of some 27,000 clones listed, roughly 87% are singletons. The material was CD4+ T cells from peripheral blood mononuclear cells, obtained in the second trimester of pregnancy. The receptors come from a female donor with multiple sclerosis, enrolled in a pregnancy study.

This clone was detected only once. The gene calls are TRBV6-6 and TRBJ1-4, with D perhaps matching TRBD1 (6 bases). Trimming took off 6 bases at V and 5 bases at J, with 10 bases between the two ends. This CDR3 comprises 13 residues. Germline V gene sequence: CDR1 MNHNY, CDR2 SVGAGI (reference sequence). The CDR3 spells CASSHGQNEKLFF. Here the CDR3 DNA reads TGTGCCAGCAGCCACGGACAGAATGAAAAACTGTTTTTT.

The chain recombines TRBV7-2 with TRBJ1-2; TRBD1 matches 8 bases. CDR3 length: 15 residues. Germline CDR1 SGHTA, CDR2 FQGNSA. V shed 4 bases and J 8 bases; nucleotides not matched to a gene: 12. The CDR3 DNA sequence: TGTGCCAGCAGCTCGATGGACAGGGACTCGCACGGCTACACCTTC. Its protein product is CASSSMDRDSHGYTF.

The chain employs TRBV19 and TRBJ2-6, with TRBD2 as a possible D gene (5 bases). V dropped 5 bases and J dropped 0 bases, with 11 bases sitting between them. CDR3 length equals 16 residues. Germline V gives CDR1 LNHDA, CDR2 SQIVND (reference sequence). CDR3 residues: CASSGGVGSGANVLTF. CDR3 bases: TGTGCCAGTAGTGGAGGTGTGGGCTCTGGGGCCAACGTCCTGACTTTC.

This clone has just one count. The genes are TRBV27 and TRBJ1-1; 9 bases line up with TRBD1. Trimming took 9 bases from V and 5 from J; bases not matched to a gene: 7. Germline V gene sequence: CDR1 MNHEY, CDR2 SMNVEV (reference sequence). There are 13 residues in the CDR3. In DNA, the CDR3 is TGTGCCAGTCGGACAGGGGCCGGGACTGAAGCTTTCTTT. This sequence encodes CASRTGAGTEAFF.

Regarding this clone: One junction end does not reproduce the germline sequence, and a read error may be involved. The V and J genes are TRBV7-7 and TRBJ2-5; 8 nucleotides align to TRBD1. Germline V gene lookup returns CDR1 SSHAT and CDR2 FNYEAQ (reference sequence). The CDR3 sequence is 16 residues long. The CDR3 DNA sequence: TGTGCTAGCAGCGTCGGGACAGGACGGTACCAAGAGACCCAGTACTTC. Translation gives CASSVGTGRYQETQYF.

J is TRBJ2-5 and V is TRBV7-8, with TRBD1 as a possible D gene (6 bases). The CDR3 has 16 residues. Trimming took 1 base from V and 7 from J, leaving 19 bases between them. From germline, CDR1 is SGHVS and CDR2 FQNEAQ. The CDR3 nucleotides are TGTGCCAGCAGCTTAGTAGCCGTAGACAGGTTCCGGACCCAGTACTTC. This encodes CASSLVAVDRFRTQYF.

This chain links TRBV4-2 with TRBJ1-1; TRBD1 is a possible D gene (6 bases). V lost 0 bases, J lost 7 bases, and 18 bases lay in between. Germline V gives CDR1 LGHNA, CDR2 YNFKEQ. There are 16 residues in the CDR3. CDR3 in amino acids: CASSQDLARKGGEAFF. The CDR3, as DNA: TGTGCCAGCAGCCAAGACCTCGCAAGAAAAGGGGGTGAAGCTTTCTTT.

This chain uses TRBV5-8 with TRBJ2-1; TRBD2 aligns across 13 bases. The trim removed 3 bases at V and 8 bases at J, leaving 11 bases unmatched. Germline loops: CDR1 SGHTS, CDR2 YDEGEE. This CDR3 is built from 17 residues. For the CDR3, the DNA is TGTGCCAGCAGCTGGGCTCTCACTAGCGGGGGGGCGGATGAGCAGTTCTTC. Translation gives CASSWALTSGGADEQFF. Looking up the rest from reference TRBV5-8 and TRBJ2-1 gives the full variable domain: EAGVTQSPTHLIKTRGQQATLRCSPISGHTSVYWYQQALGLGLQFLLWYDEGEERNRGNFPPRFSGRQFPNYSSELNVNALELEDSALYLCASSWALTSGGADEQFFGPGTRLTVL.

The chain carries TRBV7-9 and TRBJ1-1, with a possible D match to TRBD1 (5 bases). Germline lookup yields CDR1 SEHNR and CDR2 FQNEAQ (reference sequence). V gave up 1 base and J gave up 5 bases, with 17 bases separating them. The CDR3 totals 16 residues. The CDR3 protein is CASSLEEGPLLTEAFF. CDR3 nucleotide sequence: TGTGCCAGCAGCTTAGAGGAGGGGCCCCTCCTGACTGAAGCTTTCTTT.

The chain links TRBV10-2 to TRBJ2-7, with 8 bases matching TRBD1. CDR1 and CDR2 from the germline V gene are WSHSY and SAAADI. V gave up 6 bases and J gave up 3 bases; unmatched junction bases: 10. CDR3 length equals 15 residues. The CDR3 DNA reads as TGCGCCAGCAGGAGGGGGACAGGAGACATCTACGAGCAGTACTTC. This sequence encodes CASRRGTGDIYEQYF.

In its sample, this clone was seen once. The V gene is TRBV6-1, the J gene TRBJ2-7, with 8 nucleotides matching TRBD1. CDR3 length equals 13 residues. V lost 0 bases to trimming and J lost 8 bases; unmatched junction nucleotides: 3. The germline gives CDR1 MNHNS, CDR2 SASEGT. CDR3 DNA: TGTGCCAGCAGTGAAGCTGGGGACAGGCAGCAGTACTTC. Translation gives CASSEAGDRQQYF.

J is TRBJ2-7 and V is TRBV7-9, with 7 positions matching TRBD2. Germline loops: CDR1 SEHNR, CDR2 FQNEAQ (reference sequence). J was trimmed by 2 bases and V by 4 bases; bases with no gene match: 5. The CDR3 extends over 14 amino acids. The CDR3 spells CASSWAGRPYEQYF. The CDR3 DNA is TGTGCCAGCAGCTGGGCCGGGAGGCCCTACGAGCAGTACTTC. The variable domain in full, with the rest retrieved from reference TRBV7-9 and TRBJ2-7, is DTGVSQNPRHKITKRGQNVTFRCDPISEHNRLYWYRQTLGQGPEFLTYFQNEAQLEKSRLLSDRFSAERPKGSFSTLEIQRTEQGDSAMYLCASSWAGRPYEQYFGPGTRLTVT.

The chain couples TRBV13 to TRBJ2-7, with 9 bases lining up with TRBD1. V was pared by 3 bases and J by 5 bases, with 5 bases of the junction left unmatched. Germline CDR1 and CDR2: PRHDT and FYEKMQ (reference sequence). The CDR3 sequence is 14 residues long. In DNA, the CDR3 is TGTGCCAGCAGCTTGGGGACAGGGTATGACGAGCAGTACTTC. This encodes CASSLGTGYDEQYF.